This T cell receptor beta chain is drawn from a study of T cell responses to AZD1222 COVID-19 vaccine. Assay used: immunoSEQ multiplex PCR; TCRdb lists only in-frame clones, some missing. Found here are 140,000 to 150,000 clones, around 93% of them singletons; the top ten hold 2.5% to 4%. CDR1 and CDR2 (germline): SGHKS, YYEKEE (reference sequence). V lost 0 bases and J lost 8, with 5 bases in between. This CDR3 spans 11 amino acids. Sequencing used peripheral blood, obtained 28 days after the second AZD1222 dose. The V and J genes are TRBV5-5 and TRBJ1-2; no reliable D call. The sequence came from an adult who received the AZD1222 COVID-19 vaccine. The CDR3 coding sequence is TGTGCCAGCAGCTTGGGCGGAGGCTACACCTTC. Translated: CASSLGGGYTF.